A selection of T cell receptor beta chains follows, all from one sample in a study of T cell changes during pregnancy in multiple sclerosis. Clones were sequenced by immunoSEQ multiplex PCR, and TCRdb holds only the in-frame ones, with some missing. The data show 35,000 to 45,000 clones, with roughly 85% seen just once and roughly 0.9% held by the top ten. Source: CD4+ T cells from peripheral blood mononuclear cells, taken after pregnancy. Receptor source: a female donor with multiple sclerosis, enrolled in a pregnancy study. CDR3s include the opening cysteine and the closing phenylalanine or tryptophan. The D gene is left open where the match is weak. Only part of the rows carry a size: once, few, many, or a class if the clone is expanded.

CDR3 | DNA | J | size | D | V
CASNGRGETQYF | TGTGCCAGTAATGGCAGAGGAGAGACCCAGTACTTC | TRBJ2-5 | . | . | TRBV19
CASSLELAGAGEQYF | TGTGCTAGCAGCTTAGAACTAGCGGGGGCTGGCGAGCAGTACTTC | TRBJ2-7 | . | TRBD2 | TRBV7-7
CASSYSVDPTAKAFF | TGTGCCAGCAGTTACTCTGTGGACCCGACAGCTAAAGCTTTCTTT | TRBJ1-1 | . | . | TRBV6-5
CASSMARGGTEAFF | TGCGCCAGCAGCATGGCTCGGGGAGGCACTGAAGCTTTCTTT | TRBJ1-1 | . | . | TRBV5-1
CASSHRSTGSPYEQFF | TGTGCCAGCAGCCACCGTAGTACAGGGTCACCCTATGAGCAGTTCTTC | TRBJ2-1 | . | . | TRBV2
CAITGLAGDGEQFF | TGTGCCATCACGGGACTAGCGGGGGACGGTGAGCAGTTCTTC | TRBJ2-1 | . | TRBD2 | TRBV10-3
CASSPLTANYGYTF | TGTGCCAGCTCACCCCTGACAGCTAACTATGGCTACACCTTC | TRBJ1-2 | . | . | TRBV18
CASSPETGGLPARTDTQYF | TGTGCCAGCAGCCCGGAGACAGGGGGCCTCCCTGCGCGCACAGATACGCAGTATTTT | TRBJ2-3 | . | TRBD1 | TRBV14
CASSYELTEAFF | TGTGCCAGCAGTTACGAGCTAACTGAAGCTTTCTTT | TRBJ1-1 | once | . | TRBV2
CASSAVTTGGYGYTF | TGTGCCAGCTCAGCCGTTACGACAGGGGGTTATGGCTACACCTTC | TRBJ1-2 | . | TRBD1 | TRBV18
CASSEQGQHSPLHF | TGTGCCAGCAGTGAACAGGGACAGCATTCACCCCTCCACTTT | TRBJ1-6 | . | TRBD1 | TRBV6-1
CASSPSHRDRGPGELFF | TGTGCCAGCAGCCCATCCCACCGGGACAGAGGACCCGGGGAGCTGTTTTTT | TRBJ2-2 | . | TRBD1 | TRBV5-6
CASSQLGGVSTDTQYF | TGCGCCAGCAGCCAACTGGGGGGGGTGAGCACAGATACGCAGTATTTT | TRBJ2-3 | . | TRBD2 | TRBV4-1
CASSYSFNSPLHF | TGTGCCAGCAGTTACTCCTTTAATTCACCCCTCCACTTT | TRBJ1-6 | . | . | TRBV6-6
CASSLGVAGVGAVHF | TGTGCCAGCAGCCTTGGGGTAGCGGGGGTCGGCGCAGTACATTTT | TRBJ2-3 | . | TRBD2 | TRBV7-2
CASSQDSWVGNSPLHF | TGTGCCAGCAGTCAGGACTCCTGGGTAGGAAATTCACCCCTCCACTTT | TRBJ1-6 | . | . | TRBV2
CASNPTADTEAFF | TGTGCCAGCAATCCGACAGCTGACACTGAAGCTTTCTTT | TRBJ1-1 | . | . | TRBV2
CASSLTGRGGYTF | TGTGCCAGCAGCTTAACCGGACGGGGAGGCTACACCTTC | TRBJ1-2 | . | . | TRBV7-9
CASSRRESGNTEAFF | TGCGCCAGCAGCCGAAGGGAAAGCGGGAACACTGAAGCTTTCTTT | TRBJ1-1 | . | . | TRBV4-1
CASSEGHTDTQYF | TGTGCCAGCAGCGAGGGCCACACAGATACGCAGTATTTT | TRBJ2-3 | . | . | TRBV6-4
CASSFQGDYGYTF | TGTGCCAGCAGCTTCCAGGGGGACTATGGCTACACCTTC | TRBJ1-2 | once | TRBD1 | TRBV7-6
CASSLVPGNYGYTF | TGTGCCAGCAGCTTAGTACCAGGGAACTATGGCTACACCTTC | TRBJ1-2 | . | . | TRBV7-2
CSVRRSSEAFF | TGCAGCGTTCGCCGATCTAGTGAAGCTTTCTTT | TRBJ1-1 | once | . | TRBV29-1
CASSRMTSGLVDTQYF | TGTGCCAGCAGTCGGATGACTAGCGGACTTGTAGATACGCAGTATTTT | TRBJ2-3 | . | TRBD2 | TRBV28
CASSYTSGIPYEQYF | TGTGCCAGCAGTTACACTAGCGGGATTCCTTACGAGCAGTACTTC | TRBJ2-7 | . | TRBD2 | TRBV6-5
CASSGHSGHEQFF | TGTGCCAGCAGTGGCCATAGCGGGCATGAGCAGTTCTTC | TRBJ2-1 | . | TRBD2 | TRBV2
CATSRDYGEGTEAFF | TGTGCCACCAGCAGAGATTACGGGGAAGGTACTGAAGCTTTCTTT | TRBJ1-1 | . | . | TRBV15
CAWSVAGGTDTQYF | TGTGCCTGGAGTGTAGCGGGGGGCACAGATACGCAGTATTTT | TRBJ2-3 | . | TRBD2 | TRBV30
CASSQDRGGLSGDTYEQYF | TGCGCCAGCAGCCAAGATAGGGGGGGGCTTAGCGGGGATACCTACGAGCAGTACTTC | TRBJ2-7 | . | TRBD2 | TRBV4-3
CASSRGTEETQYF | TGCGCCAGCAGCCGGGGGACAGAAGAGACCCAGTACTTC | TRBJ2-5 | . | TRBD1 | TRBV4-1
CASSRAWTSEAKNIQYF | TGTGCCAGCTCACGGGCTTGGACTAGCGAAGCCAAAAACATTCAGTACTTC | TRBJ2-4 | . | TRBD2 | TRBV18
CASRITGKLHGYTF | TGTGCCAGCAGGATCACAGGGAAATTACATGGCTACACCTTC | TRBJ1-2 | . | . | TRBV5-4
CASSSDRGYGYTF | TGTGCCAGCAGCTCCGACAGGGGCTATGGCTACACCTTC | TRBJ1-2 | . | TRBD1 | TRBV13
CASSRSTGPALHF | TGTGCCAGCTCAAGGAGTACAGGGCCTGCCCTCCACTTT | TRBJ1-6 | . | . | TRBV18
CASRVGQDYGYTF | TGTGCCAGCAGGGTGGGACAAGACTATGGCTACACCTTC | TRBJ1-2 | . | . | TRBV28
CAWSVRRRSYGYTF | TGTGCCTGGAGTGTTCGAAGGAGGAGCTATGGCTACACCTTC | TRBJ1-2 | . | . | TRBV30
CASSHSATDTQYF | TGCGCCAGCAGCCATAGTGCGACAGATACGCAGTATTTT | TRBJ2-3 | . | . | TRBV4-3
CASSTGQALGYTF | TGTGCCAGCAGTACCGGACAGGCCCTCGGCTACACCTTC | TRBJ1-2 | once | TRBD1 | TRBV2
CATRRGGSNQPQHF | TGTGCCACCAGGCGAGGGGGCAGCAATCAGCCCCAGCATTTT | TRBJ1-5 | . | TRBD1 | TRBV15